A single sample is the source of the 21 T cell receptor beta chains below, sequenced in a study of CD8+CD57+ T cells in acquired aplastic anemia. CDR3 and TCR beta VDJ profiling relied on a genomic DNA template. A single record per CDR3 protein comes from TCRdb applying MiXCR to the reads. The table shows fewer than 200,000 distinct CDR3 sequences, with just under 45% occurring only once. Specimen: sorted CD4+, CD8+, or CD8+CD57+ T cells (not recorded which) from PBMCs. The receptors here all came from a human donor in good health.

The rearrangement links TRBV20-1 to TRBJ2-1, with TRBD2 as a possible D gene (5 bases). CDR1 and CDR2 from the germline V gene are DFQATT and SNEGSKA (reference sequence). Between the trimmed V and J ends, which lost 5 bases and 0 bases, there was a span of 14 bases. The CDR3 is made up of 15 amino acids. CDR3 sequence: CSASTTGSSYNEQFF. For the CDR3, the DNA is TGCAGTGCTTCGACGACGGGGAGCTCCTACAATGAGCAGTTCTTC.

The rearrangement links TRBV29-1 to TRBJ1-1, with D possibly being TRBD1 (6 bases). In germline, CDR1 is SQVTM, CDR2 ANQGSEA. The CDR3 contains 13 residues. Trimming removed 4 bases from V and 4 bases from J, with 13 bases in between. CDR3 coding DNA: TGCAGCGTTGCCCCGAGGGGGGGCACTGAAGCTTTCTTT. Translating it yields CSVAPRGGTEAFF.

The V call is TRBV10-3, the J call TRBJ2-3; maybe TRBD2 (7 bases). The CDR3 runs 14 residues. Germline CDR1 reads ENHRY; CDR2 reads SYGVKD. V was trimmed by 6 bases and J by 4 bases, leaving 14 bases between them. Written as DNA, the CDR3 is TGTGCCATCAGGGGGGGGCGGGATGCAGATACGCAGTATTTT. Translation: CAIRGGRDADTQYF.

The chain employs TRBV12-3 or TRBV12-4 and TRBJ1-4; 7 positions agree with TRBD1. V dropped 5 bases and J dropped 2; count of bases not matched to a gene: 8. The CDR3 covers 16 residues. The CDR3 region is CASSSREGATNEKLFF. In nucleotides, the CDR3 is TGTGCCAGCAGTAGCCGAGAGGGGGCGACTAATGAAAAACTGTTTTTT.

The gene calls are TRBV11-1 and TRBJ2-3; 10 nucleotides line up with TRBD2. Germline lookup yields CDR1 SGHAT and CDR2 FQDESV (reference sequence). This CDR3 region has 15 residues. V gave up 6 bases and J gave up 7 bases; unmatched junction bases: 10. The CDR3 spells CASSALAGARHTQYF. In DNA form, the CDR3 reads TGTGCCAGCAGTGCTCTAGCGGGAGCCCGACATACGCAGTATTTT.

V usage is TRBV24-1 and J usage is TRBJ2-1; D perhaps matches TRBD2 (6 bases). Germline V gene data show CDR1 as KGHDR and CDR2 as SFDVKD. The CDR3 is 12 amino acids. CDR3 DNA sequence: TGTGCTAGCGGTCACAGCTACAATGAGCAGTTCTTC. Translation gives CASGHSYNEQFF.

This clonotype has at least ten counts. The chain is built from TRBV7-2 and TRBJ2-1, with D maybe TRBD1 (7 bases). The CDR3 length is 18 residues. Trimming took off 0 bases at V and 6 bases at J, with 21 bases between the two ends. Germline V lookup: CDR1 SGHTA, CDR2 FQGNSA. CDR3 region: CASSLAFRRGRMGNEQFF. CDR3 DNA sequence: TGTGCCAGCAGCTTAGCGTTTCGGAGGGGGCGGATGGGCAATGAGCAGTTCTTC.

The J gene is TRBJ2-4, the V gene TRBV11-2; TRBD2 might be the D (5 bases). The CDR3 runs 17 residues. The V gene's germline CDR1 is SGHAT and CDR2 FQNNGV. V was trimmed by 0 bases and J by 0 bases, leaving 12 bases between them. Here the CDR3 DNA reads TGTGCCAGCAGCTTAGACGCAGCGAGGGTAGCCAAAAACATTCAGTACTTC. Its protein is CASSLDAARVAKNIQYF. The full variable domain, completed using reference TRBV11-2 and TRBJ2-4, is EAGVAQSPRYKIIEKRQSVAFWCNPISGHATLYWYQQILGQGPKLLIQFQNNGVVDDSQLPKDRFSAERLKGVDSTLKIQPAKLEDSAVYLCASSLDAARVAKNIQYFGAGTRLSVL.

The V and J genes are TRBV18 and TRBJ2-5; TRBD1 aligns across 8 bases. Germline trimming cut 4 bases from V and 5 bases from J; bases unmatched to any gene: 3. CDR3 length: 13 residues. Germline CDR1 KGHSH, CDR2 LQKENI. This CDR3 reads CASSRQGRETQYF. The CDR3 DNA sequence: TGTGCCAGCTCACGACAGGGGCGGGAGACCCAGTACTTC.

The V gene is TRBV18, the J gene TRBJ2-7; 8 bases are a match to TRBD2. V lost 5 bases to trimming and J lost 0 bases; unmatched junction nucleotides: 6. The CDR3 totals 15 residues. The germline V gene encodes CDR1 KGHSH and CDR2 LQKENI. The CDR3 nucleotides read TGTGCCAGCTCAGCAATAGCGGGGACCTCCTACGAGCAGTACTTC. This sequence encodes CASSAIAGTSYEQYF.

The J gene is TRBJ1-2, the V gene TRBV2; 8 nucleotides align to TRBD1. The V gene end was trimmed by 3 bases and the J gene end by 3 bases; junction bases not matched to a gene: 3. Germline V gives CDR1 SNHLY, CDR2 FYNNEI. This CDR3 region has 14 residues. CDR3 nucleotides: TGTGCCAGCAGTGACCAGGGGGCCGACTATGGCTACACCTTC. Protein sequence: CASSDQGADYGYTF. Combining the CDR3 with reference TRBV2 and TRBJ1-2 gives the whole variable domain EPEVTQTPSHQVTQMGQEVILRCVPISNHLYFYWYRQILGQKVEFLVSFYNNEISEKSEIFDDQFSVERPDGSNFTLKIRSTKLEDSAMYFCASSDQGADYGYTFGSGTRLTVV.

Notes on this clonotype: A much larger clone is a single base away; this may be a read error. The J gene is TRBJ2-1, the V gene TRBV7-8, with 9 positions matching TRBD1. Germline V CDR1 and CDR2: SGHVS, FQNEAQ. CDR3 size: 15 residues. The CDR3 bases are TGTGCCAGCAGTCCCAGGACAGGGGCCTACAATGAGCAGCTCTTC. Its translation is CASSPRTGAYNEQLF.

This clonotype was seen at least ten times. This chain links TRBV11-2 with TRBJ2-1, with TRBD2 identical over 8 bases. The CDR3 is made up of 16 amino acids. After removal of 5 bases from V and 9 bases from J, the junction contained 15 bases not matched to a gene. Per the germline V gene, CDR1 is SGHAT and CDR2 is FQNNGV. The CDR3 DNA is TGTGCCAGCAGCAAAAGAACACCGGGACTAGAGGTTGAGCAGTTCTTC. Translating gives CASSKRTPGLEVEQFF.

The J gene is TRBJ2-1, the V gene TRBV29-1; D is perhaps TRBD1 (7 bases). Germline V gene data show CDR1 as SQVTM and CDR2 as ANQGSEA. V gave up 1 base and J gave up 7 bases, with 11 bases separating them. This CDR3 has 13 amino acids. CDR3 sequence reads: CSVEVAGGNEQFF. CDR3 bases: TGCAGCGTTGAAGTGGCAGGGGGGAATGAGCAGTTCTTC.

On this clonotype: The CDR3 carries no conserved terminal phenylalanine or tryptophan, so it likely arises from a read error. V is TRBV6-4 and J is TRBJ2-7; the D gene could be TRBD1 or TRBD2 (5 bases each). Germline CDR1 is MRHNA and CDR2 is SNTAGT. The CDR3 covers 14 residues. The CDR3 sequence: CASSHDRGPYEQYS. CDR3 DNA: TGCGCCAGCAGCCATGACAGAGGGCCCTACGAGCAGTACTCC.

This clonotype was counted many times. The chain links TRBV6-1 to TRBJ1-5; the D gene is possibly TRBD1 (5 bases). There are 15 residues in the CDR3. From germline, CDR1 is MNHNS and CDR2 SASEGT. V dropped 4 bases and J dropped 3 bases, with 13 bases sitting between them. The CDR3 spells CASSVGDSNNQPQHF. CDR3 sequence (DNA): TGTGCCAGCAGTGTAGGCGACAGTAACAATCAGCCCCAGCATTTT.

This clonotype was picked up many times. This chain connects TRBV4-1 to TRBJ1-5; tentatively, D is TRBD1 (5 bases). Germline-derived CDR1 and CDR2 are MGHRA and YSYEKL. This CDR3 region has 16 residues. V lost 4 bases, J lost 1 base, and 14 bases lay in between. As DNA, the CDR3 is TGCGCCAGCAGCCCGTGGGCCGGGGCGAGCAATCAGCCCCAGCATTTT. Protein product: CASSPWAGASNQPQHF.

At least ten counts were recorded for this clonotype. The rearrangement joins TRBV2 to TRBJ1-6; no firm D call. This CDR3 has 14 amino acids. V was shortened by 0 bases and J by 1 base, with 1 base between the two germline ends. CDR1 is SNHLY, CDR2 FYNNEI, per germline. This chain's CDR3 is CASSEASYNSPLHF. CDR3 coding DNA: TGTGCCAGCAGTGAAGCTTCCTATAATTCACCCCTCCACTTT.

The V call is TRBV6-1, the J call TRBJ2-1; a possible D gene is TRBD1 (5 bases). Trimming cost V 7 bases and J 0 bases, with 10 bases left between them. Germline values: CDR1 MNHNS, CDR2 SASEGT. This CDR3 spans 14 amino acids. The CDR3 spells CASKRGSSYNEQFF. The CDR3 DNA reads as TGTGCCAGCAAAAGGGGTAGCTCCTACAATGAGCAGTTCTTC.

There are a few counts of this clonotype. This rearrangement joins TRBV19 to TRBJ1-1; D unclear. Germline values: CDR1 LNHDA, CDR2 SQIVND (reference sequence). V lost 0 bases and J lost 1, with 3 bases in between. The CDR3 sequence is 13 residues long. In nucleotides, the CDR3 is TGTGCCAGTAGTATAGATAGGAACACTGAAGCTTTCTTT. Its protein product is CASSIDRNTEAFF.

The rearrangement joins TRBV29-1 to TRBJ2-7, with 7 bases lining up with TRBD2. The CDR3 extends over 15 amino acids. Looked up from germline, CDR1 is SQVTM and CDR2 is ANQGSEA. Germline trimming cut 3 bases from V and 4 bases from J; bases unmatched to any gene: 12. The CDR3 loop reads CSVEGGGAERYEQYF. The CDR3 DNA follows: TGCAGCGTTGAGGGCGGGGGAGCGGAGAGGTACGAGCAGTACTTC.